The subject of this entry is one TCR beta chain. It has no known antigen specificity. It has no much larger one-base neighbor in the sample; base qualities were not kept. The data stem from a study of cytotoxic CD8 clonotypes in ibrutinib-treated CLL (dated by TCRdb to the early 2020s). Some background on the complete study: The cohort was composed of roughly ten relapsed/refractory and about 16 treatment-naive patients; IGHV unmutated status was identified in roughly 18 patients. Partial responses were observed in about 25 patients and complete responses in 2; after a median follow-up of roughly 62 months, remission was maintained in approximately 14 patients and progression was observed in about twelve. The response samples were drawn at a median of roughly eleven months into treatment, with a range of roughly 6 to 36 months. Samples averaged approximately 260,000 productive templates and 94,082 productive rearrangements. Of the roughly 86 participants in the trial, about two dozen had longitudinal samples available. Cryopreserved peripheral blood mononuclear cells were obtained before treatment, at response, and at either sustained remission or disease progression. All remission and progressive disease samples were collected while patients were still receiving ibrutinib.

What the authors observed across the whole study: Sampling times were not matched between patients in sustained remission and patients whose disease was progressing, and lymph node repertoires were not examined. Public clonotypes were rare and either shrank or stayed stable during treatment, and the rise in clonality at ibrutinib response reflected expansion of private clonotypes. At baseline, clonality was higher than in age-matched healthy donors and showed a strong correlation with circulating CD8+ T-cell counts. At ibrutinib response clonality went up, during sustained remission it held steady, and at progression it dropped back toward baseline.

There are 14 amino acids in the CDR3, from cysteine to phenylalanine inclusive. Solely the CDR3 DNA is kept, with 42 bases framed from the first base. The germline V gene provides CDR1 MNHNS and CDR2 SASEGT. Ends trimmed: V by 5 bases, J by 4 bases; bases unmatched to a gene: 5. On a MiSeq, deep resolution sequencing aimed for a depth between 1 in 1 million and 1 in 200,000 T cells, with each clonotype covered 10x on average. The immunoSEQ hsTCRB Kit was used to generate TCR beta libraries. The study's own analysis went as follows. The data were analyzed with ImmunoSEQ Analyzer and ImmunoSEQ Data Assistant, and V, D and J gene assignments followed IMGT definitions. Clonality was computed as one minus normalized Shannon entropy of productive rearrangement frequencies, ranging from 0 to 1. Public clonotype analysis was restricted to overrepresented clonotypes comprising at least 0.05% of each patient's repertoire. Roughly 12 age-matched healthy donor repertoires from immuneACCESS were used as controls for clonality. TCRdb retrieved this table from immuneACCESS and kept in-frame rearrangements only. Not all clones are present; in checked studies, unresolved V genes account for under half, and no reason is known for the remainder. For V, J and clone size, that table is used; D and trimming come from the DNA. The sample table shows 250,000 to 350,000 clones, and 70% to 80% are seen once. Jointly, the top ten make up around 5.3% of the sample.

The time point label on this specimen signifies: progressive disease on ibrutinib. For TCR beta library preparation, approximately 2 micrograms of genomic DNA was extracted from cryopreserved PBMCs. Longitudinal blood samples from CLL patients receiving ibrutinib monotherapy were subjected to high-throughput TCR beta sequencing. The patients took part in an open-label, single-center phase 2 trial of ibrutinib monotherapy. Sequenced material: PBMCs, taken at disease progression, from a patient treated with ibrutinib. The sequence derives from a human donor with chronic lymphocytic leukemia. The chain employs TRBV6-1 and TRBJ1-2, with TRBD1 matching 9 junction bases. This receptor carries the CDR3 CASSITGGIYGYTF. The DNA sequence is TGTGCCAGCAGTATTACAGGGGGCATCTATGGCTACACCTTC.